The 31 T cell receptor beta chains presented below share a single source sample, sequenced in a study of shared clonotypes between healthy human individuals. The repertoire was sequenced with immunoSEQ multiplex PCR; TCRdb's copy has only in-frame clones and lacks some. The data hold some 89,000 clones, with under 80% observed a single time. The source material was memory CD8+ T cells sorted from blood. The subset: CD45RO+ cells pooled with CCR7-negative TemRA cells. Receptors originate from a man under 40 in good health.

The CDR3 sequence is CASSLALDRGAEAFF. The DNA for the CDR3 is TGTGCCAGCAGCTTAGCCTTGGACAGGGGGGCTGAAGCTTTCTTT. The chain joins TRBV11-2 to TRBJ1-1; TRBD1 aligns across 10 bases. The germline gives CDR1 SGHAT, CDR2 FQNNGV. The CDR3 covers 15 residues. Trimming cost V 1 base and J 6 bases; bases outside gene matches: 5.

The chain couples TRBV10-3 to TRBJ2-7; the D is unclear. V was pared by 0 bases and J by 3 bases, with 15 bases between. CDR3 length: 16 amino acids. Germline V gene data show CDR1 as ENHRY and CDR2 as SYGVKD. CDR3: CAISESGSRAFYEQYF. As DNA, the CDR3 is TGTGCCATCAGTGAGTCGGGTAGCAGAGCCTTCTACGAGCAGTACTTC.

The chain links TRBV19 to TRBJ2-5; tentative D call: TRBD1 (5 bases). The CDR3 covers 14 residues. The V and J ends lost 6 bases and 1 base respectively, with 12 bases between them. CDR1 and CDR2 from the germline V gene are LNHDA and SQIVND (reference sequence). CDR3 loop: CASSSTASQETQYF. The CDR3 DNA reads TGTGCCAGTAGCTCGACAGCGAGCCAAGAGACCCAGTACTTC.

This clone was detected a few times. The chain couples TRBV28 to TRBJ1-2, with TRBD1 identical over 7 bases. The CDR3 has 16 amino acids. Germline V gives CDR1 MDHEN, CDR2 SYDVKM. J was trimmed by 3 bases and V by 4 bases; bases with no gene match: 11. CDR3 DNA sequence: TGTGCCAGCAGTTCTTTAACAGGGGATGGGTACTATGGCTACACCTTC. It is translated as CASSSLTGDGYYGYTF.

The V call is TRBV2, the J call TRBJ2-1; D is possibly TRBD1 or TRBD2 (5 bases each). V lost 11 bases, J lost 6 bases, and 29 bases lay in between. CDR3 size: 17 residues. The germline CDR1 and CDR2 sequences are SNHLY and FYNNEI. The CDR3 bases are TGTGCCGGAACCGGGGAGCCCGTCGGGACGTCGGTCAATGAGCAGTTCTTC. Translated: CAGTGEPVGTSVNEQFF.

The chain employs TRBV27 and TRBJ2-2; TRBD1 matches 8 bases. The CDR3 consists of 14 residues. The germline CDR1 and CDR2 sequences are MNHEY and SMNVEV (reference sequence). V shed 10 bases and J 1 base; nucleotides not matched to a gene: 5. The CDR3 protein is CATRQGRNTGELFF. The CDR3 bases are TGTGCCACACGACAGGGGCGGAACACCGGGGAGCTGTTTTTT.

CDR3 DNA: TGTGCCAGCGGGACGGTGAACACCGGGGAGCTGTTTTTT. Translated: CASGTVNTGELFF. The J gene is TRBJ2-2, the V gene TRBV27, with D possibly called TRBD1 or TRBD2 (5 bases each). Germline CDR1 and CDR2: MNHEY and SMNVEV (reference sequence). The CDR3 is 13 amino acids. Trimming took off 8 bases at V and 1 base at J, with 8 bases between the two ends.

This clone was seen repeatedly, ten times or more. The sample contains more than one DNA sequence encoding this CDR3. The chain uses TRBV9 and TRBJ2-7, with TRBD1 matching over 8 bases. In germline, CDR1 is SGDLS, CDR2 YYNGEE. The V gene end was trimmed by 2 bases and the J gene end by 2 bases; junction bases not matched to a gene: 3. The CDR3 totals 14 residues. The chain's CDR3 is CASSVGQGTYEQYF. The CDR3, as DNA: TGTGCCAGCAGCGTCGGACAGGGTACCTACGAGCAGTACTTC.

The rearrangement links TRBV19 to TRBJ2-2, with no clear D. The CDR3 totals 13 residues. V was pared by 3 bases and J by 14 bases, with 16 bases between. Germline V gene lookup returns CDR1 LNHDA and CDR2 SQIVND (reference sequence). The CDR3 DNA is TGTGCCAGTAGTATCCGGTCAACCCTGGAACTGTTTTTT. This encodes CASSIRSTLELFF.

The chain couples TRBV5-1 to TRBJ2-7, with D tentatively TRBD2 (6 bases). Per the germline V gene, CDR1 is SGHRS and CDR2 is YFSETQ. The germline V and J ends were trimmed by 0 bases and 2 bases, with 6 bases remaining between them. The length of the CDR3 is 13 residues. CDR3 protein: CASSLGGTYEQYF. CDR3 in DNA: TGCGCCAGCAGCTTGGGCGGGACCTACGAGCAGTACTTC.

The CDR3: CASRDPWITYEQYF. CDR3 coding DNA: TGTGCCAGCAGGGACCCGTGGATAACCTACGAGCAGTACTTC. This chain connects TRBV6-6 to TRBJ2-7, with unresolved D. CDR1 and CDR2 from the germline V gene are MNHNY and SVGAGI (reference sequence). The CDR3 contains 14 residues. V was clipped by 6 bases and J by 2 bases, with 14 bases between them.

The rearrangement uses TRBV25-1 and TRBJ2-7; 9 bases align to TRBD2. CDR1 MGHDK and CDR2 SYGVNS come from the germline V gene. Unmatched junction bases numbered 3, after V lost 3 bases and J lost 0 bases. This CDR3 region has 15 residues. CDR3 region: CASSDKREDSYEQYF. The CDR3 DNA reads TGTGCCAGCAGTGATAAGCGGGAGGACTCCTACGAGCAGTACTTC.

The genes are TRBV28 and TRBJ2-1, with a weak D call TRBD2 (6 bases). V was clipped by 6 bases and J by 6 bases, with 18 bases between them. Germline CDR1 MDHEN, CDR2 SYDVKM. This CDR3 comprises 15 residues. The chain's CDR3 is CASSMGSGYANEQFF. The CDR3 coding sequence is TGTGCCAGCAGCATGGGGAGCGGGTATGCCAATGAGCAGTTCTTC.

With regard to this clone: This sample also contains other DNA sequences that code for the same CDR3. This chain joins TRBV6-5 and TRBJ2-7; the D gene is possibly TRBD2 (6 bases). Looked up from germline, CDR1 is MNHEY and CDR2 is SVGAGI. The CDR3 spans 13 residues. Trimming stripped 5 bases from V and 2 bases from J, with 10 bases between. CDR3: CASSRDSAYEQYF. CDR3 nucleotide sequence: TGTGCCAGCAGTCGGGACTCAGCCTACGAGCAGTACTTC.

CDR3 sequence reads: CASSQDQGGRDSEQYF. Written as DNA, the CDR3 is TGTGCCAGCAGCCAAGATCAGGGCGGGAGGGACAGCGAGCAGTACTTC. The chain recombines TRBV14 with TRBJ2-7; 9 bases are shared with TRBD2. From germline, CDR1 is SGHDN and CDR2 FVKESK. The CDR3 extends over 16 amino acids. V lost 0 bases and J lost 6; bases outside the gene matches: 9. Filled out from reference TRBV14 and TRBJ2-7, the complete variable domain reads EAGVTQFPSHSVIEKGQTVTLRCDPISGHDNLYWYRRVMGKEIKFLLHFVKESKQDESGMPNNRFLAERTGGTYSTLKVQPAELEDSGVYFCASSQDQGGRDSEQYFGPGTRLTVT.

A word on this clone: At the DNA level, this CDR3 is encoded by other sequences in the same sample as well. The chain links TRBV7-6 to TRBJ2-1; D is uncertain. The germline V gene encodes CDR1 SGHVS and CDR2 FNYEAQ. The length of the CDR3 is 13 residues. V was trimmed by 0 bases and J by 4 bases, leaving 4 bases between them. The CDR3 sequence is CASSLAAYNEQFF. In nucleotides, the CDR3 is TGTGCCAGCAGCTTAGCAGCGTACAATGAGCAGTTCTTC.

V usage is TRBV11-2 and J usage is TRBJ2-1; D unresolved. V gave up 0 bases and J gave up 4 bases, with 13 bases separating them. The CDR3 contains 16 residues. Germline V lookup: CDR1 SGHAT, CDR2 FQNNGV. CDR3 in amino acids: CASSLDPDLTYNEQFF. DNA of the CDR3: TGTGCCAGCAGCTTAGATCCTGACTTGACATACAATGAGCAGTTCTTC.

This clone was counted many times. The rearrangement links TRBV19 to TRBJ2-7, with D perhaps being TRBD1 or TRBD2 (5 bases each). V lost 3 bases, J lost 6 bases, and 12 bases lay in between. The CDR3 length is 13 residues. Germline CDR1 and CDR2: LNHDA and SQIVND (reference sequence). The CDR3 bases are TGTGCCAGTAGTATTCGGGACGGCCGCGAGCAGTACTTC. Amino acid sequence: CASSIRDGREQYF.

V usage is TRBV7-2 and J usage is TRBJ2-7; D not resolved. The CDR3 contains 14 residues. Per germline, CDR1 SGHTA and CDR2 FQGNSA. V gave up 2 bases and J gave up 4 bases, with 12 bases separating them. CDR3 amino acids: CASSLNNGLYEQYF. The CDR3 DNA reads as TGTGCCAGCAGCTTAAACAACGGGCTTTACGAGCAGTACTTC.

The chain joins TRBV28 to TRBJ2-2; D call uncertain. Per the germline V gene, CDR1 is MDHEN and CDR2 is SYDVKM. The CDR3 sequence is 12 residues long. V was pared by 1 base and J by 6 bases, with 3 bases between. CDR3 nucleotide sequence: TGTGCCAGCAGTTTATTGTCCGGGGAGCTGTTTTTT. Amino acid sequence: CASSLLSGELFF.

The chain is built from TRBV27 and TRBJ1-1; maybe TRBD1 (5 bases). The germline gives CDR1 MNHEY, CDR2 SMNVEV (reference sequence). Between the trimmed V and J ends, which lost 8 bases and 3 bases, there was a span of 28 bases. The CDR3 is 18 amino acids. Here the CDR3 DNA reads TGTGCCAGCGATATGTTGCCCCGAACGAAAACGGGGGACACTGAAGCTTTCTTT. It specifies CASDMLPRTKTGDTEAFF.

This clone was observed at least ten times. The genes are TRBV7-9 and TRBJ2-7; TRBD1 is a possible D gene (10 bases). V gave up 2 bases and J gave up 12 bases, with 29 bases separating them. Looked up from germline, CDR1 is SEHNR and CDR2 is FQNEAQ (reference sequence). CDR3 length: 17 amino acids. The CDR3 nucleotides read TGTGCCAGCAGCTTAAGAGATCCTGGGACAGGGGCTAGCGGGATGTACTTC. As protein: CASSLRDPGTGASGMYF.

As for this clone: Other DNA sequences in this sample translate to the same CDR3. The chain uses TRBV6-1 and TRBJ2-3; D remains unclear. Trimming stripped 3 bases from V and 5 bases from J, with 6 bases between. The CDR3 totals 12 residues. Per germline, CDR1 MNHNS and CDR2 SASEGT. The CDR3 here is CASSEFGDTQYF. CDR3 DNA sequence: TGTGCCAGCAGTGAGTTTGGAGATACGCAGTATTTT.

There are a few counts of this clone. This chain uses TRBV6-5 with TRBJ1-2; 7 bases align to TRBD1. Germline trimming cut 2 bases from V and 5 bases from J; bases unmatched to any gene: 11. The CDR3 sequence is 16 residues long. Looked up from germline, CDR1 is MNHEY and CDR2 is SVGAGI. The CDR3 sequence: CASSYQAGGKGYGYTF. The CDR3 region has the DNA TGTGCCAGCAGTTACCAAGCAGGGGGGAAAGGGTATGGCTACACCTTC.

The chain combines TRBV7-8 with TRBJ2-1; the D gene is possibly TRBD2 (6 bases). From germline, CDR1 is SGHVS and CDR2 FQNEAQ. Trimming removed 4 bases at V and 5 bases at J, with 18 bases between. The CDR3 loop spans 16 amino acids. The CDR3 protein is CASSSVYGGPHNEQFF. The CDR3 bases are TGTGCCAGCAGCTCCGTATACGGGGGTCCCCACAATGAGCAGTTCTTC.

The chain recombines TRBV7-9 with TRBJ1-2; perhaps TRBD1 as D (6 bases). Deletions cut 5 bases from V and 5 bases from J, with 18 bases between. The CDR3 totals 15 residues. The germline gives CDR1 SEHNR, CDR2 FQNEAQ (reference sequence). CDR3 DNA sequence: TGTGCCAGCAGCCCCCTCACATGGACAGTGTATGGCTACACCTTC. It specifies CASSPLTWTVYGYTF.

This clone was detected only a few times. The chain has TRBV9 and TRBJ2-3; 7 nucleotides agree with TRBD2. The V gene end was trimmed by 0 bases and the J gene end by 1 base; junction bases not matched to a gene: 5. Germline CDR1 is SGDLS and CDR2 is YYNGEE. The CDR3 extends over 16 amino acids. For the CDR3, the DNA is TGTGCCAGCAGCGTAGCTCTTGCGGGAGGCACAGATACGCAGTATTTT. This sequence encodes CASSVALAGGTDTQYF.

This clone was counted between two and nine times. The chain links TRBV2 to TRBJ1-5; D call uncertain. CDR1 and CDR2 from the germline V gene are SNHLY and FYNNEI. The CDR3 runs to 14 residues. Trimming left V 2 bases short and J 4 bases short, with 9 bases between. Written as DNA, the CDR3 is TGTGCCAGCAGTGAATACGGTGGGAATCAGCCCCAGCATTTT. Protein: CASSEYGGNQPQHF.

There are a few counts of this clone. At the DNA level, this CDR3 is encoded by other sequences in the same sample as well. The chain uses TRBV28 and TRBJ2-7, with D unresolved. Trimming took off 3 bases at V and 3 bases at J, with 6 bases between the two ends. In germline, CDR1 is MDHEN, CDR2 SYDVKM. The CDR3 runs 12 residues. The CDR3 loop is CASSFGVYEQYF. CDR3 DNA sequence: TGTGCCAGCAGTTTCGGCGTCTACGAGCAGTACTTC.

The chain's CDR3 is CASSLIGQGAPGNQPQHF. CDR3 sequence (DNA): TGTGCCAGCAGTTTAATTGGACAGGGGGCACCTGGCAATCAGCCCCAGCATTTT. This chain connects TRBV27 to TRBJ1-5, with 11 positions matching TRBD1. The germline CDR1 and CDR2 sequences are MNHEY and SMNVEV (reference sequence). V lost 2 bases, J lost 2 bases, and 8 bases stayed unmatched. The CDR3 is 18 residues long.

The CDR3 DNA follows: TGCGCCAGCAGTAACGTACCTATAGCGGGAGAGTCAGATACGCAGTATTTT. Protein product: CASSNVPIAGESDTQYF. The chain combines TRBV10-1 with TRBJ2-3, with 9 bases lining up with TRBD2. Germline loops: CDR1 WNHNN, CDR2 SYGVQD (reference sequence). This CDR3 region has 17 residues. V was pared by 5 bases and J by 4 bases, with 13 bases of the junction left unmatched.